This T cell receptor beta chain was retrieved from a study of cytomegalovirus exposure and HLA in healthy donors. Overall study: Samples from HLA-typed donors yielded about 85 million unique TCRs in an early data release. Study observations and caveats: A previous analysis found most TCR beta V segments productive roughly 87% or roughly 30% of the time. Later analysis found that TCR beta chains associated with HLA were more clonally expanded than other, equally common chains. Overall, about 160 TCR beta chains were annotated as cytomegalovirus-associated.

This CDR3 has 20 amino acids. J was trimmed by 0 bases and V by 1 base; bases with no gene match: 14. Germline V CDR1 and CDR2: LNHNV, YYDKDF (reference sequence). 13 Jbeta primers and 60 Vbeta primers were used for the PCR. Profiled with immunoSEQ multiplex PCR; TCRdb holds only in-frame clones, not every one. The data show about 150,000 clones, less than 85% seen once. Notes on this clone: What it recognizes is unknown.

Sequencing was carried out using PBMCs. This clonotype originated in a woman aged 45-60 years in good health and CMV-seropositive. This rearrangement joins TRBV15 to TRBJ1-5, with 8 bases matching TRBD1. The CDR3 is CATSRGRDGQGPYSNQPQHF. The CDR3 DNA follows: TGTGCCACCAGCAGAGGTAGGGATGGACAGGGCCCATATAGCAATCAGCCCCAGCATTTT.